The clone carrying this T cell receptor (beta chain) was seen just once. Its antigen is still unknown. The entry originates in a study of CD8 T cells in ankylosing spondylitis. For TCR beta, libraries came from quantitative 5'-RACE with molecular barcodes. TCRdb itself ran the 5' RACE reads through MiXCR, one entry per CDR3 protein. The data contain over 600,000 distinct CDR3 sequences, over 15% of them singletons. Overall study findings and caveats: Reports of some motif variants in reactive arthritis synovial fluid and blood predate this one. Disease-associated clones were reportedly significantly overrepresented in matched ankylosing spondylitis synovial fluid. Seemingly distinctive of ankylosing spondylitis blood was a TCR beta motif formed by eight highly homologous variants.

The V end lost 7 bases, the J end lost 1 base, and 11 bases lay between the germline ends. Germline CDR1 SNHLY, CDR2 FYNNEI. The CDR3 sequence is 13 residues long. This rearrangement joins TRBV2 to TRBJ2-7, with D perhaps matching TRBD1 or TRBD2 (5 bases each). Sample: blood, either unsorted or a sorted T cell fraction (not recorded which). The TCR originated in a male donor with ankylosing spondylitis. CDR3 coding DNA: TGTGCCAGCATTGGGACGGAGTCCTACGAGCAGTACTTC. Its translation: CASIGTESYEQYF.